The clone carrying this TCR beta chain was counted between two and nine times. This entry belongs to a study of T-cell memory formation after mild COVID-19. V lost 0 bases and J lost 6, with 10 bases in between. This CDR3 is 13 amino acids long. Looked up from germline, CDR1 is SGDLS and CDR2 is YYNGEE. Via MiXCR, TCRdb re-called the 5' RACE reads, giving one row per CDR3 protein. The repertoire includes roughly 550,000 distinct CDR3 sequences, approximately 20% of them detected once, and roughly an eighth sits in the top ten. The source of this sequence is an adult woman who had mild COVID-19 (a few samples of this study predate the infection). Cell type and time point are not known. The chain employs TRBV9 and TRBJ2-7; TRBD1 or TRBD2 may be the D gene (5 bases each). Material for sequencing was PBMCs or a T cell subset sorted from them (not recorded which). The CDR3 loop is CASSVAQGTEQYF. CDR3 bases: TGTGCCAGCAGCGTAGCACAAGGGACCGAGCAGTACTTC.